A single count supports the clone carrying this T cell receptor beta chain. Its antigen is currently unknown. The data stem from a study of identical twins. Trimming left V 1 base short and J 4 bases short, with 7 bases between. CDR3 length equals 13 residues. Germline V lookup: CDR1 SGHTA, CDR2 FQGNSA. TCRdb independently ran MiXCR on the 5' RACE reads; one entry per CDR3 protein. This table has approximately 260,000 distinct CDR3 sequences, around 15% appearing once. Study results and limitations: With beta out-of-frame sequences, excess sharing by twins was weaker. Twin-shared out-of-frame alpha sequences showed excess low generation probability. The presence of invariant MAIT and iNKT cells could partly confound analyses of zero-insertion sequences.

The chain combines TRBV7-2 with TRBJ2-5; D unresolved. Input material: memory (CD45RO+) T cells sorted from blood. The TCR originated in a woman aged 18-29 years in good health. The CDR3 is CASSLEVLETQYF. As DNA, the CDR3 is TGTGCCAGCAGCTTAGAAGTTTTAGAGACCCAGTACTTC.